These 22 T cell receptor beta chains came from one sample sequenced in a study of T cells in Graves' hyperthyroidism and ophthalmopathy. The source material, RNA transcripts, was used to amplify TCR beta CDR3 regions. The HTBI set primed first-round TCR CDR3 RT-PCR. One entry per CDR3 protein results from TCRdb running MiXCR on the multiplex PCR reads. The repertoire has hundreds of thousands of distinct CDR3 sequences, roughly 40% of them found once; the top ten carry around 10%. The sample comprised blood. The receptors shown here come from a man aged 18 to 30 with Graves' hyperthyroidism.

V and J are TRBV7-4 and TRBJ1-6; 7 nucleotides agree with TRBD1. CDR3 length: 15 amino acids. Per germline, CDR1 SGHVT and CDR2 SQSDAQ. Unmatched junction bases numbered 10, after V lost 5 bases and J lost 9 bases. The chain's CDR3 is CASSETGSGGSPLHF. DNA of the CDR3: TGTGCCAGCAGCGAGACAGGGTCCGGCGGTTCACCCCTCCACTTT.

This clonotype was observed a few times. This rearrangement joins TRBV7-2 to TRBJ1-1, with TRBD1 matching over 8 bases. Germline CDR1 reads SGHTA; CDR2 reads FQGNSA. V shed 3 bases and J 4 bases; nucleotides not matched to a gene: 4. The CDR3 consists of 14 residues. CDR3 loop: CASSLVQGATEAFF. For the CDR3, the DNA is TGTGCCAGCAGCTTGGTTCAGGGGGCCACTGAAGCTTTCTTT. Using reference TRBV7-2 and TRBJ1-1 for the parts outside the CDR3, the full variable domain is GAGVSQSPSNKVTEKGKDVELRCDPISGHTALYWYRQSLGQGLEFLIYFQGNSAPDKSGLPSDRFSAERTGGSVSTLTIQRTQQEDSAVYLCASSLVQGATEAFFGQGTRLTVV.

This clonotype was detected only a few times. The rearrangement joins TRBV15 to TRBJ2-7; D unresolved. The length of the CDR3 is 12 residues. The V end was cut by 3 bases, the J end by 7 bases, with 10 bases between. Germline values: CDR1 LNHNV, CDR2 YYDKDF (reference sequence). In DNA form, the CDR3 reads TGTGCCACCAGCAGTTTGTCCAGGGAGCAGTACTTC. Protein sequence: CATSSLSREQYF. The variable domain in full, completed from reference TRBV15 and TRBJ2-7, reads DAMVIQNPRYQVTQFGKPVTLSCSQTLNHNVMYWYQQKSSQAPKLLFHYYDKDFNNEADTPDNFQSRRPNTSFCFLDIRSPGLGDTAMYLCATSSLSREQYFGPGTRLTVT.

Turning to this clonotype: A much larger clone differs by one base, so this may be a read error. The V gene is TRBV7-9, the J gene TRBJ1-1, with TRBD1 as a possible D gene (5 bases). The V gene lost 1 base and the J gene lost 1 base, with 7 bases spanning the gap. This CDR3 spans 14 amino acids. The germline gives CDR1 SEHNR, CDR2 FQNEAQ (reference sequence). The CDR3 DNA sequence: TGTGCCAGCAGCTTAGAGGGGTCGAACACTGAAGCTTTCTTT. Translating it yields CASSLEGSNTEAFF.

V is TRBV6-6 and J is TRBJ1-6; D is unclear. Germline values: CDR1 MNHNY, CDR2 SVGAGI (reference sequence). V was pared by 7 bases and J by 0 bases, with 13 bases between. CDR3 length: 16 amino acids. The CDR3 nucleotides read TGTGCCAGCATTCAGAGCTCGAGCTCCTATAATTCACCCCTCCACTTT. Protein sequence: CASIQSSSSYNSPLHF.

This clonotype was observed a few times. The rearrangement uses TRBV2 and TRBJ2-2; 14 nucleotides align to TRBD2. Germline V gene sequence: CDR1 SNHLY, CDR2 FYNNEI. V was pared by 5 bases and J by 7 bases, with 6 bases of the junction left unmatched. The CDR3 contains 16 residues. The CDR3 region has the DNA TGTGCCAGCAGTTCGGGACTAGCGGGAGTTATCGGGGAGCTGTTTTTT. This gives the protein CASSSGLAGVIGELFF.

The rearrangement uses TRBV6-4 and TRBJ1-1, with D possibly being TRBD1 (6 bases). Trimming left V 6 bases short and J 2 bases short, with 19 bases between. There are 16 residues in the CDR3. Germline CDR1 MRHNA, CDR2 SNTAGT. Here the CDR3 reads CASRRQVRAGNTEAFF. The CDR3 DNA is TGTGCCAGCAGACGACAGGTTAGGGCTGGAAACACTGAAGCTTTCTTT.

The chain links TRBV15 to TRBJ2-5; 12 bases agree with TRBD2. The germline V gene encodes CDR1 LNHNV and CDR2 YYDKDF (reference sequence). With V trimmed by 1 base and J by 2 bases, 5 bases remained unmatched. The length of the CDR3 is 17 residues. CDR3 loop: CATSRAPSGGAQETQYF. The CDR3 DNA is TGTGCCACCAGCAGAGCCCCTAGCGGGGGGGCTCAAGAGACCCAGTACTTC.

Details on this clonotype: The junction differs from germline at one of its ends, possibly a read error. DNA for the CDR3: TGTGCCAGCGGATGGGTGAGCTCCTACGAGCAGTGCTTC. Translation: CASGWVSSYEQCF. V is TRBV7-2 and J is TRBJ2-7; no clear D gene. The CDR3 is 13 residues long. CDR1 SGHTA and CDR2 FQGNSA come from the germline V gene.

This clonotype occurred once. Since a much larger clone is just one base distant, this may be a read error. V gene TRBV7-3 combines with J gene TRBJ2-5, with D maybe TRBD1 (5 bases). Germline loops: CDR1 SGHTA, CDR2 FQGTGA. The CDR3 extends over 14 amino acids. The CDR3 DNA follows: TGTGCCAGCAGCTTTGGTTCAGGACAAGAGGCCCAGTACTTC. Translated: CASSFGSGQEAQYF.

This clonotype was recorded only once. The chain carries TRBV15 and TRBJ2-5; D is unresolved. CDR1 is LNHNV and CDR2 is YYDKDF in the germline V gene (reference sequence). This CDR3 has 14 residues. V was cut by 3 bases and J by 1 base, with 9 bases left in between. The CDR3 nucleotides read TGTGCCACCAGCAGCCGACAACTCCAAGAGACCCAGTACTTC. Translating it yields CATSSRQLQETQYF.

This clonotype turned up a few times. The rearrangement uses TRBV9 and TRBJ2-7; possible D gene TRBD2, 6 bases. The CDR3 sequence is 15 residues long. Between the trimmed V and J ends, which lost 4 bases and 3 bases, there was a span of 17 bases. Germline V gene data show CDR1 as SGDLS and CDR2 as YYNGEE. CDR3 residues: CASSLSGSGRYEQYF. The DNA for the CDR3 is TGTGCCAGCAGCTTGAGCGGGTCGGGGCGCTACGAGCAGTACTTC.

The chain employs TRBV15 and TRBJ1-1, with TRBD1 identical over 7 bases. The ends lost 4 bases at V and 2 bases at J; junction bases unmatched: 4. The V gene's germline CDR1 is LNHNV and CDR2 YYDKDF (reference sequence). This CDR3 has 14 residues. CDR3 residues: CATSIGDRNTEAFF. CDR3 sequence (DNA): TGTGCCACCAGCATAGGGGACAGAAACACTGAAGCTTTCTTT.

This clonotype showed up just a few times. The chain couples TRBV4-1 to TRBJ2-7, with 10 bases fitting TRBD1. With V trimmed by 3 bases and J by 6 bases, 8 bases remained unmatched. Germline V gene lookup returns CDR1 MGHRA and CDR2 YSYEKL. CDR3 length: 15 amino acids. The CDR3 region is CASSQTGTGDFEQYF. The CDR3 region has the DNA TGCGCCAGCAGCCAGACCGGGACAGGGGACTTCGAGCAGTACTTC.

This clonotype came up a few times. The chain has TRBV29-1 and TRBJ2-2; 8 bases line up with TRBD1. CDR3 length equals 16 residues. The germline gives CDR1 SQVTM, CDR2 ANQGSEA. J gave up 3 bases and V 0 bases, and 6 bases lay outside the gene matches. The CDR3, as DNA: TGCAGCGTTGAAGAGACAGGGGTAGCGGACACCGGGGAGCTGTTTTTT. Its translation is CSVEETGVADTGELFF.

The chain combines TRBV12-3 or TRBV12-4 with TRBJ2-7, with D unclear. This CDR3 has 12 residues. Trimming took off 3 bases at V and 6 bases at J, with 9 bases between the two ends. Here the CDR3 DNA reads TGTGCCAGCAGTTTCATTGTAGGCGAGCAGTACTTC. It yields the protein CASSFIVGEQYF.

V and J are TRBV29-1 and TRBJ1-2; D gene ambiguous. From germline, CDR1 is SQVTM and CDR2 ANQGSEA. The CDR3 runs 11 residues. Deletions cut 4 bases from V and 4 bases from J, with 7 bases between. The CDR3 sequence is CSVGGPYGYTF. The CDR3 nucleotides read TGCAGCGTTGGTGGGCCCTATGGCTACACCTTC.

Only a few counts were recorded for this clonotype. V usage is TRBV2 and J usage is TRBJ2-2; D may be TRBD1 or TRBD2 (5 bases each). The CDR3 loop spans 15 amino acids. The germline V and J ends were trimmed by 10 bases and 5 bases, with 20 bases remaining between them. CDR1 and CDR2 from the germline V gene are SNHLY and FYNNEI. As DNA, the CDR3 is TGTGCCACCTCCGGGGCAAGAGGTTTAACCGGGGAGCTGTTTTTT. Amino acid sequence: CATSGARGLTGELFF.

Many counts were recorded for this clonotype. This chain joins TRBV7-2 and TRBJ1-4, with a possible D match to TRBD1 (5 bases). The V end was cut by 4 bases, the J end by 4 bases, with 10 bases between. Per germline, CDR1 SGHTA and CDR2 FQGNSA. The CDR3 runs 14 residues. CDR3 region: CASSWGWDNEKLFF. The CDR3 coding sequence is TGTGCCAGCAGCTGGGGGTGGGATAATGAAAAACTGTTTTTT.

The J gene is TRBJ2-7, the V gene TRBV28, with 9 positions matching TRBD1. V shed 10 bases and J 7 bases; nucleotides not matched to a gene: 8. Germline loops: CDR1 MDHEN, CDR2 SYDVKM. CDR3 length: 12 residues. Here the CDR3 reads CATTQGAVEQYF. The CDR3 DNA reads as TGTGCCACCACACAGGGGGCGGTTGAGCAGTACTTC.

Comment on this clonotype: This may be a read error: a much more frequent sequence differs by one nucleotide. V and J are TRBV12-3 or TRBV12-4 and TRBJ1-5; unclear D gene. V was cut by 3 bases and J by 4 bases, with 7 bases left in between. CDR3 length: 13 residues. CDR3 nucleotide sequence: TGTGCCAGCAGTTTTACACAGAATCAGCCCCAGCATTTT. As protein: CASSFTQNQPQHF.

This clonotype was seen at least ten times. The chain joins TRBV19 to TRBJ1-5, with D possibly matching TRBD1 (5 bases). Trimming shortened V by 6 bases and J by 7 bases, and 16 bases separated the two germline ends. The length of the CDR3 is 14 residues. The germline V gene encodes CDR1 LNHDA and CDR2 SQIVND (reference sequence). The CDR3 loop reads CASRSAQGGQPQHF. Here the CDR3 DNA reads TGTGCCAGTAGGAGTGCGCAGGGAGGGCAGCCCCAGCATTTT.